One sample yielded the 18 T cell receptor beta chains listed below, sequenced in a study of CD8 T cells in ankylosing spondylitis. MiXCR, run by TCRdb on the 5' RACE reads, gives a single entry per CDR3 protein. The sample has 150,000 to 200,000 distinct CDR3 sequences; about 20% are singletons. Sequenced material: blood, either unsorted or a sorted T cell fraction (not recorded which). These TCRs come from a male donor aged 10-30 years with ankylosing spondylitis or in good health (not recorded which).

This clonotype has at least ten counts. The genes are TRBV12-3 or TRBV12-4 and TRBJ1-1, with D possibly TRBD1 on 6 matching bases. This CDR3 comprises 12 residues. Deletions cut 1 base from V and 8 bases from J, with 8 bases between. The chain's CDR3 is CASSLEDSEAFF. As DNA, the CDR3 is TGTGCCAGCAGTTTAGAGGACAGCGAAGCTTTCTTT.

This clonotype came up a few times. The genes are TRBV7-2 and TRBJ2-5; D is perhaps TRBD1 (6 bases). The germline V gene encodes CDR1 SGHTA and CDR2 FQGNSA. The V gene lost 3 bases and the J gene lost 7 bases, with 24 bases spanning the gap. The CDR3 extends over 17 amino acids. In DNA, the CDR3 is TGTGCCAGCAGCTTGGGAGACTCAGGGGCACGAGGAATGACCCAGTACTTC. This sequence encodes CASSLGDSGARGMTQYF.

In this sample, this clonotype turned up many times. The gene calls are TRBV12-3 or TRBV12-4 and TRBJ2-1, with D possibly being TRBD2 (6 bases). V was clipped by 6 bases and J by 8 bases, with 17 bases between them. CDR3 length equals 14 residues. CDR3 loop: CASSFTGGRDEQFF. CDR3 bases: TGTGCCAGCAGCTTCACCGGGGGTCGCGATGAGCAGTTCTTC.

V usage is TRBV7-2 and J usage is TRBJ2-1, with a tentative D call TRBD1 (7 bases). This CDR3 has 16 residues. Germline loops: CDR1 SGHTA, CDR2 FQGNSA. Deletions cut 4 bases from V and 6 bases from J, with 19 bases between. CDR3 nucleotide sequence: TGTGCCAGCAGCTCGGGCTTGTGGCAGGGGGGCAATGAGCAGTTCTTC. Translated, it gives CASSSGLWQGGNEQFF.

This clonotype came up a few times. As DNA, the CDR3 is TGTGCCACCAGTGATCCCGCAAGGGGCGAGCAGTACTTC. Encoded protein: CATSDPARGEQYF. V is TRBV24-1 and J is TRBJ2-7; tentative D call: TRBD1 (5 bases). The CDR3 sequence is 13 residues long. The V gene lost 3 bases and the J gene lost 6 bases, with 11 bases spanning the gap. Germline-derived CDR1 and CDR2 are KGHDR and SFDVKD.

This clonotype was counted ten times or more. The DNA for the CDR3 is TGTGCCAGCAGTGAAGGGTCTAGATTCTACAATGAGCAGTTCTTC. Protein: CASSEGSRFYNEQFF. The V and J genes are TRBV6-1 and TRBJ2-1; D gene ambiguous. Looked up from germline, CDR1 is MNHNS and CDR2 is SASEGT. The CDR3 is 15 residues long. Trimming left V 1 base short and J 3 bases short, with 10 bases between.

In this sample, this clonotype turned up many times. This chain uses TRBV6-5 with TRBJ2-7; D unclear. This CDR3 region has 13 residues. The germline gives CDR1 MNHEY, CDR2 SVGAGI. Trimming shortened V by 6 bases and J by 1 base, and 10 bases separated the two germline ends. The CDR3: CASRKTVSYEQYF. CDR3 bases: TGTGCCAGCAGAAAAACTGTGTCCTACGAGCAGTACTTC.

This clonotype has at least ten counts. V usage is TRBV7-9 and J usage is TRBJ2-3; TRBD1 agrees at 8 bases. The CDR3 totals 15 residues. The V gene's germline CDR1 is SEHNR and CDR2 FQNEAQ (reference sequence). Trimming at V came to 4 bases and at J to 0 bases, leaving 3 bases not matched to a gene. The CDR3 sequence: CASSSDRESTDTQYF. DNA for the CDR3: TGTGCCAGCAGCTCGGACAGGGAGAGCACAGATACGCAGTATTTT.

In this sample, this clonotype turned up many times. J is TRBJ1-3 and V is TRBV6-1; D may be TRBD1 (5 bases). The CDR3 contains 14 residues. The V end was cut by 3 bases, the J end by 4 bases, with 10 bases between. Per germline, CDR1 MNHNS and CDR2 SASEGT. CDR3 sequence reads: CASSDWGRGNTIYF. The CDR3 nucleotides are TGTGCCAGCAGTGACTGGGGCCGAGGAAACACCATATATTTT.

This clonotype was seen many times. The CDR3 here is CASSSTGTVPRTQYF. The CDR3, as DNA: TGTGCCAGCAGTTCCACCGGGACGGTTCCGAGAACGCAGTATTTT. The chain employs TRBV12-3 or TRBV12-4 and TRBJ2-3, with D perhaps matching TRBD1 or TRBD2 (5 bases each). V lost 4 bases, J lost 9 bases, and 20 bases lay in between. The CDR3 covers 15 residues.

This clonotype has ten or more counts. The chain uses TRBV5-4 and TRBJ2-1, with D hard to call. V lost 0 bases and J lost 1, with 11 bases in between. CDR1 is SGHNT, CDR2 YYREEE, per germline (reference sequence). CDR3 length: 16 residues. The CDR3 here is CASSLGRSVSYNEQFF. CDR3 in DNA: TGTGCCAGCAGCTTGGGTCGGTCGGTGTCCTACAATGAGCAGTTCTTC.

Ten or more counts support this clonotype. This CDR3 is CASTHRGGTGRHEQFF. CDR3 nucleotides: TGTGCCAGTACCCACAGGGGGGGGACAGGCAGGCATGAGCAGTTCTTC. V is TRBV19 and J is TRBJ2-1; the D gene is possibly TRBD1 (8 bases). CDR3 size: 16 residues. The germline V gene encodes CDR1 LNHDA and CDR2 SQIVND (reference sequence). With 7 bases removed from V and 8 bases from J, the gap between germline ends came to 24 bases.

The V call is TRBV20-1, the J call TRBJ2-1; 10 bases match TRBD2. Germline V gene sequence: CDR1 DFQATT, CDR2 SNEGSKA (reference sequence). V lost 6 bases to trimming and J lost 7 bases; unmatched junction nucleotides: 12. The CDR3 extends over 15 amino acids. The CDR3, as DNA: TGCAGTGCCAGGGAGCGGGAGGGCGTTCGGAATGAGCAGTTCTTC. This gives the protein CSAREREGVRNEQFF.

This clonotype has only a few counts. The chain has TRBV4-3 and TRBJ2-7; D gene ambiguous. The V end was cut by 0 bases, the J end by 3 bases, with 6 bases between. This CDR3 has 13 residues. Germline loops: CDR1 LGHNA, CDR2 YSLEER. The CDR3 protein is CASSQDGNYEQYF. CDR3 DNA sequence: TGCGCCAGCAGCCAAGATGGCAACTACGAGCAGTACTTC.

This clonotype was recorded at least ten times. CDR3 sequence (DNA): TGTGCCAGCAGCTTTCCAGCAACCGGAGGGTCCGGGGAGCTGTTTTTT. Translation gives CASSFPATGGSGELFF. The V call is TRBV7-9, the J call TRBJ2-2; D might be TRBD2 (6 bases). CDR3 length: 16 amino acids. Trimming took 3 bases from V and 6 from J, leaving 17 bases between them. Germline CDR1 is SEHNR and CDR2 is FQNEAQ (reference sequence).

This clonotype was counted at least ten times. The genes are TRBV7-8 and TRBJ1-2; no reliable D call. Trimming shortened V by 5 bases and J by 5 bases, and 9 bases separated the two germline ends. The germline CDR1 and CDR2 sequences are SGHVS and FQNEAQ. This CDR3 is 12 amino acids long. CDR3 protein: CASSGPDYGYTF. The CDR3 DNA follows: TGTGCCAGCAGCGGTCCCGATTATGGCTACACCTTC.

By share of the sample, this clonotype is medium-sized (0.01 to 0.1%). The chain links TRBV6-2 or TRBV6-3 to TRBJ2-7; no clear D gene. CDR3 length: 12 amino acids. Germline-derived CDR1 and CDR2 are MNHEY and SVGEGT. V lost 0 bases and J lost 1, with 1 base in between. The DNA of the CDR3 is TGTGCCAGCAGTTACTCTTCCTACGAGCAGTACTTC. Translated: CASSYSSYEQYF.

This clonotype was recorded many times. V usage is TRBV6-5 and J usage is TRBJ2-5, with D perhaps TRBD1 (6 bases). The V end was cut by 5 bases, the J end by 1 base, with 11 bases between. Per the germline V gene, CDR1 is MNHEY and CDR2 is SVGAGI. The length of the CDR3 is 14 residues. The CDR3 is CASSRGGFQETQYF. The CDR3 DNA is TGTGCCAGCAGTCGAGGGGGTTTCCAAGAGACCCAGTACTTC.